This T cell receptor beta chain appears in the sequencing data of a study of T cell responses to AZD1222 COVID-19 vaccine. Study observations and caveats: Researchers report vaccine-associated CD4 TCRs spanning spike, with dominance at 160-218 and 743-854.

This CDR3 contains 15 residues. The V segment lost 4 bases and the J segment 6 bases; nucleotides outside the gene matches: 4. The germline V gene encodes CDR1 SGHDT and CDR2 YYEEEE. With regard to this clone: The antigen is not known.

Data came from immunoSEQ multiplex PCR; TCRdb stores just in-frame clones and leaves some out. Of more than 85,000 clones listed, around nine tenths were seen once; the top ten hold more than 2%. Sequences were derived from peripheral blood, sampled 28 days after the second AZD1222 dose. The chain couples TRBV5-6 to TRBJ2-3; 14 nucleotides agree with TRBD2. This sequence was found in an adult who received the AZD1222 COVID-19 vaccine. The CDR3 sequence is CASSRLAGGQDTQYF. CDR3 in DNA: TGTGCCAGCAGCCGACTAGCGGGGGGGCAGGATACGCAGTATTTT. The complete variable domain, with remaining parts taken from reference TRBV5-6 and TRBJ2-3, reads DAGVTQSPTHLIKTRGQQVTLRCSPKSGHDTVSWYQQALGQGPQFIFQYYEEEERQRGNFPDRFSGHQFPNYSSELNVNALLLGDSALYLCASSRLAGGQDTQYFGPGTRLTVL.